The 5 T cell receptor beta chains in this list originate from one sample, sequenced in a study of untreated major depressive disorder. Data came from immunoSEQ multiplex PCR; TCRdb stores just in-frame clones and leaves some out. Of approximately 20,000 clones in the sample, over 80% are singletons; the top ten hold 0.31%. Material: CD4+ T cells from PBMCs. Receptors originate from a young man in good health.

This chain joins TRBV4-1 and TRBJ1-5, with unresolved D. In germline, CDR1 is MGHRA, CDR2 YSYEKL. Trimming pared 0 bases from V and 9 bases from J, leaving 12 bases between. This CDR3 spans 14 amino acids. Here the CDR3 reads CASSQDVFLRPQHF. The DNA for the CDR3 is TGCGCCAGCAGCCAAGATGTATTCTTACGGCCCCAGCATTTT.

V is TRBV5-5 and J is TRBJ2-7; 7 bases line up with TRBD1. The junction had 10 bases not matched to a gene; V was cut back by 4 bases and J by 3 bases. Germline V gives CDR1 SGHKS, CDR2 YYEKEE (reference sequence). CDR3 length: 15 residues. CDR3 loop: CASSLYSGQFYEQYF. CDR3 nucleotides: TGTGCCAGCAGCCTATACTCGGGACAGTTCTACGAGCAGTACTTC.

The rearrangement joins TRBV10-3 to TRBJ2-5; D perhaps matches TRBD2 (7 bases). V shed 4 bases and J shed 1 base, with 13 bases lying between them. CDR3 length equals 15 residues. Germline V gene lookup returns CDR1 ENHRY and CDR2 SYGVKD. Here the CDR3 DNA reads TGTGCCATCAGTGGATCTAGGGGGGGCCAAGAGACCCAGTACTTC. The encoded protein is CAISGSRGGQETQYF.

CDR3 loop: CSANLLRIAFF. The CDR3 nucleotides are TGCAGTGCGAACCTCCTGCGCATAGCGTTCTTC. The rearrangement joins TRBV20-1 to TRBJ2-1; D gene uncertain. The germline V gene has CDR1 DFQATT and CDR2 SNEGSKA (reference sequence). There are 11 residues in the CDR3. The germline V and J ends were trimmed by 6 bases and 15 bases, with 18 bases remaining between them.

The chain couples TRBV4-1 to TRBJ2-2; no clear D. V was pared by 6 bases and J by 0 bases, with 8 bases between. The V gene's germline CDR1 is MGHRA and CDR2 YSYEKL. The CDR3 totals 14 residues. As DNA, the CDR3 is TGCGCCAGCAGAGATCAGGCGAACACCGGGGAGCTGTTTTTT. It encodes CASRDQANTGELFF.